What follows are 17 T cell receptor beta chains derived from one specimen sequenced in a study of T cell responses to AZD1222 COVID-19 vaccine. The data were produced by immunoSEQ multiplex PCR, yet TCRdb's version contains in-frame clones alone and is incomplete. The table lists some 150,000 clones, approximately 85% of them singletons, with around 7.9% in the top ten. Sequencing was performed on peripheral blood, taken 28 days after the second dose of the MenACWY control vaccine. The receptors derive from an adult who received the MenACWY meningococcal vaccine as a control.

The chain links TRBV7-9 to TRBJ2-1, with 8 bases aligning to TRBD2. V trimming: 2 bases; J trimming: 6 bases; junction bases outside the gene matches: 12. This CDR3 spans 17 amino acids. Germline V CDR1 and CDR2: SEHNR, FQNEAQ (reference sequence). CDR3 sequence: CASSLPREGLWGNEQFF. DNA of the CDR3: TGTGCCAGCAGCTTACCCCGGGAGGGCCTGTGGGGCAATGAGCAGTTCTTC.

The rearrangement joins TRBV6-5 to TRBJ2-7, with 9 bases that match TRBD2. The CDR3 totals 16 residues. The germline gives CDR1 MNHEY, CDR2 SVGAGI. Trimming took 3 bases from V and 4 from J; bases not matched to a gene: 10. DNA for the CDR3: TGTGCCAGCAGTTATAGTCTTGCGGGAGGGATTTACGAGCAGTACTTC. Its translation is CASSYSLAGGIYEQYF.

This sequence joins TRBV7-2 and TRBJ2-5; 7 nucleotides agree with TRBD1. The CDR3 sequence is 13 residues long. Trimming at V came to 5 bases and at J to 5 bases, leaving 5 bases not matched to a gene. In germline, CDR1 is SGHTA, CDR2 FQGNSA. The CDR3 spells CASSRTGDETQYF. Here the CDR3 DNA reads TGTGCCAGCAGCCGCACAGGGGACGAGACCCAGTACTTC. The complete variable domain, with remaining parts taken from reference TRBV7-2 and TRBJ2-5, reads GAGVSQSPSNKVTEKGKDVELRCDPISGHTALYWYRQSLGQGLEFLIYFQGNSAPDKSGLPSDRFSAERTGGSVSTLTIQRTQQEDSAVYLCASSRTGDETQYFGPGTRLLVL.

This sequence joins TRBV19 and TRBJ1-5; a possible D gene is TRBD1 (5 bases). In germline, CDR1 is LNHDA, CDR2 SQIVND (reference sequence). Trimming stripped 7 bases from V and 5 bases from J, with 18 bases between. The CDR3 is made up of 15 amino acids. CDR3 sequence reads: CASILSSGSDQPQHF. The CDR3, as DNA: TGTGCCAGTATCCTTAGTTCAGGGAGCGATCAGCCCCAGCATTTT.

In this sample, this clone turned up a few times. CDR3 sequence (DNA): TGTGCCAGCAGTGGCGACAGGACCAATCAGCCCCAGCATTTT. This gives the protein CASSGDRTNQPQHF. The chain carries TRBV3-1 (or the pseudogene TRBV3-2) and TRBJ1-5, with D possibly matching TRBD1 (6 bases). The CDR3 loop spans 14 amino acids. V was cut by 6 bases and J by 3 bases, with 12 bases left in between. Germline lookup yields CDR1 LGHDT and CDR2 YNNKEL (reference sequence).

The chain couples TRBV6-5 to TRBJ2-7; no clear D gene. The CDR3 extends over 14 amino acids. Trimming removed 4 bases from V and 6 bases from J, with 16 bases in between. Looked up from germline, CDR1 is MNHEY and CDR2 is SVGAGI. The DNA for the CDR3 is TGTGCCAGCAGTTCAGACCTGGAACCAGGCGAGCAGTACTTC. This gives the protein CASSSDLEPGEQYF.

The rearrangement uses TRBV28 and TRBJ1-1; 8 nucleotides align to TRBD1. This CDR3 is built from 13 residues. Per germline, CDR1 MDHEN and CDR2 SYDVKM. V lost 6 bases, J lost 11 bases, and 11 bases stayed unmatched. CDR3 loop: CASSFSGDRSAFF. The CDR3 nucleotides read TGTGCCAGCAGCTTTTCAGGGGACAGGAGTGCTTTCTTT.

The genes are TRBV28 and TRBJ1-2; tentatively, D is TRBD1 (6 bases). V lost 8 bases, J lost 8 bases, and 30 bases lay in between. CDR3 length: 17 residues. Per germline, CDR1 MDHEN and CDR2 SYDVKM. CDR3 nucleotides: TGTGCCAGCCAGCTAGTGGGCCGGAGCAGGGTGGGGGCCGGCTACACCTTC. Protein sequence: CASQLVGRSRVGAGYTF.

The chain joins TRBV29-1 to TRBJ2-7, with no clear D. The CDR3 loop spans 12 amino acids. V dropped 2 bases and J dropped 6 bases, with 11 bases sitting between them. The V gene's germline CDR1 is SQVTM and CDR2 ANQGSEA. Written as DNA, the CDR3 is TGCAGCGTTGAAAGCCCTACCCCCGAGCAGTACGTC. It specifies CSVESPTPEQYV.

CDR3 region: CASNPSGSVGDTQYF. The DNA for the CDR3 is TGTGCCAGCAACCCTAGCGGGAGTGTGGGAGATACGCAGTATTTT. The chain carries TRBV9 and TRBJ2-3; the match to TRBD2 covers 10 bases. CDR3 size: 15 residues. From germline, CDR1 is SGDLS and CDR2 YYNGEE. V lost 6 bases to trimming and J lost 5 bases; unmatched junction nucleotides: 9.

V and J are TRBV11-2 and TRBJ1-2, with D maybe TRBD1 (5 bases). V was clipped by 4 bases and J by 4 bases, with 19 bases between them. This CDR3 is built from 16 residues. CDR1 is SGHAT and CDR2 is FQNNGV in the germline V gene. In DNA, the CDR3 is TGTGCCAGCAGCTCCATCCGGGACCTAGGGGCCTATGGCTACACCTTC. Amino acids: CASSSIRDLGAYGYTF. Full variable domain (remainder filled in from reference TRBV11-2 and TRBJ1-2): EAGVAQSPRYKIIEKRQSVAFWCNPISGHATLYWYQQILGQGPKLLIQFQNNGVVDDSQLPKDRFSAERLKGVDSTLKIQPAKLEDSAVYLCASSSIRDLGAYGYTFGSGTRLTVV.

The chain joins TRBV6-5 to TRBJ1-2; no firm D call. Per the germline V gene, CDR1 is MNHEY and CDR2 is SVGAGI. This CDR3 has 14 amino acids. V dropped 6 bases and J dropped 0 bases, with 11 bases sitting between them. Here the CDR3 reads CASSPLEPNYGYTF. The CDR3 DNA follows: TGTGCCAGCAGCCCCCTCGAACCTAACTATGGCTACACCTTC.

V is TRBV7-2 and J is TRBJ1-2, with unresolved D. Deletions cut 5 bases from V and 4 bases from J, with 11 bases between. The CDR3 has 13 amino acids. Germline V lookup: CDR1 SGHTA, CDR2 FQGNSA. CDR3: CASSPNRVYGYTF. The CDR3 region has the DNA TGTGCCAGCAGCCCCAACCGGGTCTATGGCTACACCTTC.

The chain uses TRBV6-5 and TRBJ2-7; 9 nucleotides align to TRBD1. CDR1 and CDR2 from the germline V gene are MNHEY and SVGAGI. Losses at the gene ends were 6 bases for V and 4 bases for J; bases not matched to a gene: 7. There are 14 residues in the CDR3. The CDR3 DNA reads TGTGCCAGCAGAGAGGGACAGGGCTTTTACGAGCAGTACGTC. Encoded protein: CASREGQGFYEQYV.

The J gene is TRBJ2-1, the V gene TRBV5-1, with 10 bases fitting TRBD1. The trim removed 4 bases at V and 10 bases at J, leaving 2 bases unmatched. Germline CDR1 is SGHRS and CDR2 is YFSETQ. The CDR3 loop spans 12 amino acids. The CDR3 region has the DNA TGCGCCAGCAGCGAGACAGGGGGCGAGCAGTTCTTC. As protein: CASSETGGEQFF. Based on the CDR3 plus reference TRBV5-1 and TRBJ2-1, the full variable domain is KAGVTQTPRYLIKTRGQQVTLSCSPISGHRSVSWYQQTPGQGLQFLFEYFSETQRNKGNFPGRFSGRQFSNSRSEMNVSTLELGDSALYLCASSETGGEQFFGPGTRLTVL.

The chain employs TRBV24-1 and TRBJ1-4; a possible D gene is TRBD1 (5 bases). Germline V gives CDR1 KGHDR, CDR2 SFDVKD. The CDR3 has 14 amino acids. Trimming removed 3 bases at V and 8 bases at J, with 12 bases between. The CDR3 sequence: CATSDIRAGEKLFF. DNA of the CDR3: TGTGCCACCAGTGATATCAGGGCGGGGGAAAAACTGTTTTTT.

In regard to this clone: The same CDR3 can be traced to other DNA sequences in this sample. The rearrangement uses TRBV7-9 and TRBJ1-1; 7 bases agree with TRBD1. Trimming at V came to 3 bases and at J to 4 bases, leaving 5 bases not matched to a gene. Germline V gives CDR1 SEHNR, CDR2 FQNEAQ (reference sequence). The CDR3 sequence is 14 residues long. Written as DNA, the CDR3 is TGTGCCAGCAGCTTGGGAGACAGGGCCACTGAAGCTTTCTTT. Translating gives CASSLGDRATEAFF. Supplemented by reference TRBV7-9 and TRBJ1-1, the full variable domain reads DTGVSQNPRHKITKRGQNVTFRCDPISEHNRLYWYRQTLGQGPEFLTYFQNEAQLEKSRLLSDRFSAERPKGSFSTLEIQRTEQGDSAMYLCASSLGDRATEAFFGQGTRLTVV.